The 25 T cell receptor beta chains below all came from one sample that was sequenced in a study of T cells in women clearing cervical HPV infection. Method: immunoSEQ multiplex PCR; TCRdb's copy keeps in-frame clones and lacks some. The sample totals 35,000 to 45,000 clones. Sequenced sample: blood buffy coat. The receptors shown here come from a woman between 18 and 75 years old with a cervical HPV16 infection that either progressed to CIN3+ or cleared (not recorded which).

Comments on this clone: The read gets to within 3 residues of the CDR3 end, and the germline J gene fills in the rest. V and J are TRBV7-2 and TRBJ2-2; D uncertain. Trimming pared 3 bases from V and 7 bases from J, leaving 6 bases between. Germline loops: CDR1 SGHTA, CDR2 FQGNSA. This CDR3 comprises 12 residues. CDR3 DNA (partial): TGTGCCAGCAGCTTTATCTTCGGGGAG. Protein: CASSFIFGE. The complete CDR3 reads CASSFIFGELFF.

In regard to this clone: The CDR3 end lies 3 residues beyond the end of the read and is filled in from the germline J gene. The chain joins TRBV6-1 to TRBJ2-5, with 8 bases that match TRBD2. CDR3 length: 15 residues. The V gene's germline CDR1 is MNHNS and CDR2 SASEGT. Trimming took 2 bases from V and 4 from J; bases not matched to a gene: 6. The sequenced part of the CDR3 DNA is TGTGCCAGCAGTGAAACATCTAGCGGGCGAGAGACC. The encoded protein is CASSETSSGRET. The whole CDR3 sequence reads CASSETSSGRETQYF.

To note about this clone: Coverage ceases 3 residues before the CDR3 finishes, and the germline J gene fills in the end. The genes are TRBV6-2 or TRBV6-3 and TRBJ2-1, with 10 bases lining up with TRBD1. Germline V gene data show CDR1 as MNHEY and CDR2 as SVGEGT. The V segment lost 8 bases and the J segment 7 bases; nucleotides outside the gene matches: 5. There are 13 residues in the CDR3. The CDR3 bases that were read are TGTGCCAGCGGGAGACAGGGGGCTAATGAG. Its protein product is CASGRQGANE. The CDR3 in full is CASGRQGANEQFF.

On this clone: The CDR3 goes on 3 residues after the read ends, and that part is filled in from the germline J gene. The chain recombines TRBV6-2 or TRBV6-3 with TRBJ2-3, with TRBD1 matching over 7 bases. With 5 bases clipped from V and 4 bases from J, the junction kept 6 bases outside the gene matches. The germline V gene encodes CDR1 MNHEY and CDR2 SVGEGT. The CDR3 is 14 residues long. The CDR3 spells CASSRGQISDTQYF. CDR3 bases read: TGTGCCAGCAGTCGGGGACAGATTTCAGATACG.

As concerns this clone: The read gets to within 3 residues of the CDR3 end, and the germline J gene fills in the rest. V and J are TRBV5-1 and TRBJ2-7; 7 positions agree with TRBD1. V lost 4 bases and J lost 6; bases outside the gene matches: 10. The CDR3 runs 14 residues. Per the germline V gene, CDR1 is SGHRS and CDR2 is YFSETQ. CDR3 bases read: TGCGCCAGCAGCAAGGGACAGTCGTCGTCCGAG. It specifies CASSKGQSSSE. The whole CDR3 sequence reads CASSKGQSSSEQYF.

To note about this clone: The read terminates 3 residues before the CDR3 end, so the remaining end is supplied by the germline J gene. The rearrangement links TRBV29-1 to TRBJ1-4; no firm D call. The CDR3 is 12 residues long. Germline V gene data show CDR1 as SQVTM and CDR2 as ANQGSEA. Trimming shortened V by 4 bases and J by 8 bases, and 11 bases separated the two germline ends. The sequenced CDR3 bases are TGCAGCGTTGGTTCTGGAGGGGAAAAA. Its translation: CSVGSGGEK. The entire CDR3 is CSVGSGGEKLFF.

Comment on this clone: The DNA ends 3 residues before the CDR3 does, and the rest of the CDR3 is filled in from the germline J gene. V and J are TRBV19 and TRBJ1-1; D unclear. CDR1 is LNHDA, CDR2 SQIVND, per germline (reference sequence). The CDR3 spans 14 residues. Trimming removed 3 bases from V and 4 bases from J, with 12 bases in between. The sequenced part of the CDR3 DNA is TGTGCCAGTAGTATTGGGCCCTTCGGCACTGAA. This sequence encodes CASSIGPFGTE. The entire CDR3 protein is CASSIGPFGTEAFF.

The chain's CDR3 is CASRKAGEQETQYF. Partial CDR3 DNA: TGCGCCAGCAGAAAAGCGGGAGAGCAAGAGACG. This chain connects TRBV5-1 to TRBJ2-3, with 8 nucleotides matching TRBD2. The missing CDR3 end, 3 residues past where the read stops, is filled in from the germline J gene. There are 14 residues in the CDR3. CDR1 SGHRS and CDR2 YFSETQ come from the germline V gene.

On this clone: Coverage ceases 3 residues before the CDR3 finishes, and the germline J gene fills in the end. V is TRBV18 and J is TRBJ1-4; no clear D gene. CDR3 length: 14 residues. Germline assignment: CDR1 KGHSH and CDR2 LQKENI. The CDR3 is CASSHGAGYSPLFF. Partial CDR3 DNA: TGTGCCAGCTCACACGGCGCGGGGTACTCACCA.

As regards this clone: The read comes to an end 3 residues before the CDR3 does, leaving the germline J gene to fill in the end. This sequence joins TRBV4-1 and TRBJ1-1, with D maybe TRBD1 (5 bases). The V gene's germline CDR1 is MGHRA and CDR2 YSYEKL. This CDR3 is 15 amino acids long. Trimming took 3 bases from V and 4 from J, leaving 15 bases between them. The CDR3: CASSHVEGRGTEAFF. The CDR3 bases that were read are TGCGCCAGCAGCCATGTTGAGGGAAGGGGCACTGAA.

Note on this clone: The CDR3 end lies 3 residues beyond the end of the read and is filled in from the germline J gene. The V gene is TRBV7-6, the J gene TRBJ1-2; tentatively, D is TRBD1 (6 bases). The CDR3 is 15 amino acids. Germline loops: CDR1 SGHVS, CDR2 FNYEAQ. The CDR3 DNA, read in part, is TGTGCCAGCAGCTTAGCAGACAGGCGTTTCAGGGGC. Protein product: CASSLADRRFRG. The entire CDR3 protein reads CASSLADRRFRGYTF.

As to this clone: The CDR3 end lies 3 residues beyond the end of the read and is filled in from the germline J gene. The chain couples TRBV5-6 to TRBJ2-7; 9 nucleotides align to TRBD1. V shed 4 bases, J shed 4 bases, and the junction held 9 bases outside the gene matches. Per the germline V gene, CDR1 is SGHDT and CDR2 is YYEEEE. The CDR3 is made up of 15 amino acids. Here the CDR3 reads CASSARDRVQYEQYF. The part of the CDR3 DNA that was read is TGTGCCAGCAGCGCCCGGGACAGGGTACAATACGAG.

Points on this clone: With the read ending 3 residues before the CDR3 end, the germline J gene is used to fill in that end. The chain is built from TRBV7-9 and TRBJ2-1; D might be TRBD2 (5 bases). The CDR3 loop spans 15 amino acids. Trimming removed 5 bases at V and 5 bases at J, with 16 bases between. The germline V gene has CDR1 SEHNR and CDR2 FQNEAQ (reference sequence). Partial CDR3 DNA: TGTGCCAGCAGCCTCCGGGGTAAAGCTAACAATGAG. Translation: CASSLRGKANNE. The entire CDR3 reads CASSLRGKANNEQFF.

As to this clone: The read halts 3 residues ahead of the CDR3 end, with the missing end drawn from the germline J gene. This chain joins TRBV7-2 and TRBJ2-3; the D is unclear. Germline assignment: CDR1 SGHTA and CDR2 FQGNSA. V was trimmed by 11 bases and J by 2 bases, leaving 14 bases between them. This CDR3 has 13 residues. Here the CDR3 reads CASQFPNTDTQYF. The CDR3 DNA, read in part, is TGTGCCTCCCAGTTTCCCAACACAGATACG.

Remarks on this clone: The read terminates 3 residues before the CDR3 end, so the remaining end is supplied by the germline J gene. The V call is TRBV2, the J call TRBJ2-3; D gene uncertain. V was clipped by 5 bases and J by 2 bases, with 11 bases between them. Germline CDR1 SNHLY, CDR2 FYNNEI. The CDR3 runs to 14 residues. The chain's CDR3 is CASSFGGYTDTQYF. The sequenced part of the CDR3 DNA is TGTGCCAGCAGTTTCGGCGGTTACACAGATACG.

As regards this clone: The read terminates 3 residues before the CDR3 end, so the remaining end is supplied by the germline J gene. The V call is TRBV19, the J call TRBJ2-1, with 9 nucleotides matching TRBD2. The J segment lost 5 bases and the V segment lost 6 bases, leaving 8 bases of the junction unmatched. Germline V gene sequence: CDR1 LNHDA, CDR2 SQIVND (reference sequence). This CDR3 has 15 amino acids. The CDR3 is CASSPAAGGNNEQFF. The DNA read from the CDR3 is TGTGCCAGTAGCCCGGCGGCGGGAGGGAACAATGAG.

A word on this clone: The read comes to an end 3 residues before the CDR3 does, leaving the germline J gene to fill in the end. The chain recombines TRBV9 with TRBJ2-2; tentative D call: TRBD1 (6 bases). Trimming took 0 bases from V and 7 from J, leaving 16 bases between them. The germline V gene has CDR1 SGDLS and CDR2 YYNGEE. The CDR3 runs 16 residues. CDR3 DNA, as far as it was read: TGTGCCAGCAGCGTAGAGTTGGCCCAGGGGTTCGGGGAG. This encodes CASSVELAQGFGE. The CDR3 reads in full as CASSVELAQGFGELFF.

As to this clone: The read is 3 residues too short to cover the CDR3 end, so that end is filled in from the germline J gene. This sequence joins TRBV5-1 and TRBJ1-1; tentatively, D is TRBD1 (6 bases). The ends were cut back, 7 bases at V and 0 bases at J, with 13 bases in the middle. Germline CDR1 is SGHRS and CDR2 is YFSETQ. The CDR3 runs to 14 residues. The CDR3 here is CASSLGGLNTEAFF. The sequenced CDR3 bases are TGCGCCAGCTCCCTCGGGGGGCTGAACACTGAA.

As concerns this clone: The read ends 3 residues before the CDR3 terminus; that terminus is restored from the germline J gene. The V and J genes are TRBV5-4 and TRBJ1-1, with D perhaps matching TRBD1 (5 bases). Germline CDR1 SGHNT, CDR2 YYREEE (reference sequence). The V gene lost 0 bases and the J gene lost 2 bases, with 14 bases spanning the gap. This CDR3 spans 16 amino acids. CDR3 DNA (partial): TGTGCCAGCAGCTTGGGCAGGGTCGAGGGCAACACTGAA. It translates to CASSLGRVEGNTE. The whole CDR3 reads CASSLGRVEGNTEAFF.

A note on this clone: From the germline J gene comes the end of the CDR3, since the read stops 3 residues before it. The chain couples TRBV20-1 to TRBJ2-7; D unclear. The CDR3 length is 14 residues. Per the germline V gene, CDR1 is DFQATT and CDR2 is SNEGSKA (reference sequence). Trimming removed 1 base at V and 3 bases at J, with 13 bases between. The covered CDR3 bases are TGCAGTGCTAGAGCGCGCCAGGCCCTCTACGAG. Translation: CSARARQALYE. The entire CDR3 protein is CSARARQALYEQYF.

Of note for this clone: Read sequence stops 3 residues before the CDR3 end, and the germline J gene provides the missing end. The V gene is TRBV2, the J gene TRBJ2-3; TRBD2 matches 7 bases. CDR1 is SNHLY, CDR2 FYNNEI, per germline. The CDR3 consists of 14 residues. The DNA read from the CDR3 is TGTGCCAGCCAAATTAGCGGGTACCAAGAGACG. Encoded protein: CASQISGYQET. The full CDR3 protein reads CASQISGYQETQYF.

A remark on this clone: Read data end 3 residues before the CDR3 end; the end is taken from the germline J gene. The rearrangement joins TRBV2 to TRBJ2-5, with D tentatively TRBD2 (6 bases). This CDR3 is built from 15 residues. Germline assignment: CDR1 SNHLY and CDR2 FYNNEI. The V end was cut by 3 bases, the J end by 5 bases, with 16 bases between. CDR3 region: CASSDQGEAWETQYF. The CDR3 bases that were read are TGTGCCAGCAGTGACCAAGGGGAGGCGTGGGAGACC.

Points on this clone: The CDR3 end falls 3 residues outside the read, so it is completed with the germline J gene. This sequence joins TRBV5-6 and TRBJ2-5, with 9 nucleotides matching TRBD1. Per the germline V gene, CDR1 is SGHDT and CDR2 is YYEEEE. J gave up 4 bases and V 4 bases, and 8 bases lay outside the gene matches. The CDR3 contains 15 residues. The CDR3 bases that were read are TGTGCCAGCAGCCGGGGACAGGGCGTCGGAGAGACC. This sequence encodes CASSRGQGVGET. The full CDR3 is CASSRGQGVGETQYF. The complete variable domain, with remaining parts taken from reference TRBV5-6 and TRBJ2-5, reads DAGVTQSPTHLIKTRGQQVTLRCSPKSGHDTVSWYQQALGQGPQFIFQYYEEEERQRGNFPDRFSGHQFPNYSSELNVNALLLGDSALYLCASSRGQGVGETQYFGPGTRLLVL.

Details on this clone: The read ends 3 residues before the CDR3 terminus; that terminus is restored from the germline J gene. The chain is built from TRBV7-3 and TRBJ2-3, with 8 positions matching TRBD2. The CDR3 runs to 17 residues. Per the germline V gene, CDR1 is SGHTA and CDR2 is FQGTGA. V lost 5 bases and J lost 2; bases outside the gene matches: 12. CDR3 DNA, as far as it was read: TGTGCCAGCAGCCCTCTGAATTCGGGGGGGAACACAGATACG. The encoded protein is CASSPLNSGGNTDT. The CDR3 as a whole reads CASSPLNSGGNTDTQYF.

Concerning this clone itself: The read stops 3 residues short of the end of the CDR3; the missing end is completed from the germline J gene. V and J are TRBV5-4 and TRBJ2-1; no firm D call. Germline V gene sequence: CDR1 SGHNT, CDR2 YYREEE (reference sequence). V lost 4 bases and J 5 bases, leaving 10 bases between the germline ends. CDR3 length: 13 residues. Partial CDR3 DNA: TGTGCCAGCAGCGCCACTTCCGACAATGAG. Protein product: CASSATSDNE. From start to end, the CDR3 is CASSATSDNEQFF.